The 22 T cell receptor beta chains in this list originate from one sample, sequenced in a study of early T cells in non-severe SARS-CoV-2 infection. Using its own MiXCR run on the 5' RACE reads, TCRdb lists one record per CDR3 protein. The sample holds some 57,000 distinct CDR3 sequences, approximately 10% seen once. The sequencing here drew on whole blood, taken at baseline. These receptors were taken from an adult who was a healthcare worker with PCR-confirmed SARS-CoV-2 infection or an uninfected control (not recorded which).

This clonotype was counted at least ten times. The chain couples TRBV27 to TRBJ2-5; tentatively, D is TRBD1 (5 bases). V lost 0 bases and J lost 0, with 11 bases in between. The CDR3 runs 16 residues. CDR1 is MNHEY and CDR2 is SMNVEV in the germline V gene (reference sequence). The CDR3 sequence is CASSLSWGPYQETQYF. The CDR3, as DNA: TGTGCCAGCAGTTTATCGTGGGGCCCGTACCAAGAGACCCAGTACTTC.

This clonotype showed up many times. This sequence joins TRBV12-3 or TRBV12-4 and TRBJ1-5; D unclear. V was trimmed by 4 bases and J by 7 bases, leaving 11 bases between them. This CDR3 spans 13 amino acids. CDR3 protein: CASSWTEGQPQHF. CDR3 nucleotide sequence: TGTGCCAGCAGTTGGACCGAGGGACAGCCCCAGCATTTT.

This clonotype showed up just a few times. The chain links TRBV4-1 to TRBJ2-2; D is possibly TRBD1 or TRBD2 (5 bases each). Germline V CDR1 and CDR2: MGHRA, YSYEKL. V was cut by 1 base and J by 0 bases, with 9 bases left in between. The CDR3 is made up of 16 amino acids. In DNA form, the CDR3 reads TGCGCCAGCAGCCAAGCGGGACGCGCGAACACCGGGGAGCTGTTTTTT. Its protein product is CASSQAGRANTGELFF.

The count of this clonotype is one. The genes are TRBV29-1 and TRBJ2-7; 7 bases match TRBD2. This CDR3 spans 13 amino acids. Germline CDR1 SQVTM, CDR2 ANQGSEA. V was pared by 5 bases and J by 0 bases, with 4 bases of the junction left unmatched. The CDR3 nucleotides read TGCAGCGTTCGCGGCGGGAGCTCCTACGAGCAGTACTTC. It is translated as CSVRGGSSYEQYF.

This clonotype was detected only a few times. The genes are TRBV3-1 and TRBJ2-2; D unresolved. CDR1 and CDR2 (germline): LGHDT, YNNKEL (reference sequence). The CDR3 has 13 residues. The V end was cut by 2 bases, the J end by 5 bases, with 6 bases between. In DNA, the CDR3 is TGTGCCAGCAGCCAAAGCTGGACCGGGGAGCTGTTTTTT. This codes for CASSQSWTGELFF.

This clonotype appeared many times. The rearrangement uses TRBV11-2 and TRBJ2-1, with D tentatively TRBD2 (6 bases). With 5 bases removed from V and 8 bases from J, the gap between germline ends came to 19 bases. The V gene's germline CDR1 is SGHAT and CDR2 FQNNGV. The CDR3 runs 15 residues. This chain's CDR3 is CASSAGSQGTYEQFF. The CDR3 coding sequence is TGTGCCAGCAGCGCGGGGTCTCAGGGAACCTATGAGCAGTTCTTC.

This clonotype showed up many times. This chain links TRBV11-3 with TRBJ2-3, with 7 positions matching TRBD2. CDR1 is SGHNT and CDR2 is YENEEA in the germline V gene. After removal of 4 bases from V and 2 bases from J, the junction contained 9 bases not matched to a gene. This CDR3 is 16 amino acids long. The CDR3 DNA sequence: TGTGCCAGCAGCTCGAAGCGGGATCCCCTCACAGATACGCAGTATTTT. Residues: CASSSKRDPLTDTQYF.

This clonotype was detected a few times. V and J are TRBV5-1 and TRBJ2-7; the D gene could be TRBD1 or TRBD2 (5 bases each). The CDR3 has 14 amino acids. Per germline, CDR1 SGHRS and CDR2 YFSETQ. Deletions cut 4 bases from V and 6 bases from J, with 17 bases between. The CDR3 bases are TGCGCCAGCAGCCCGGGACCCGCCGTCGGCGAGCAGTACTTC. As protein: CASSPGPAVGEQYF.

This clonotype came up many times. As DNA, the CDR3 is TGTGCCAGCACCCCAGGGGGGGCCTCAGATACGCAGTATTTT. Translating it yields CASTPGGASDTQYF. The rearrangement uses TRBV7-8 and TRBJ2-3; D may match TRBD1 or TRBD2 (7 bases each). Trimming left V 7 bases short and J 4 bases short, with 15 bases between. The CDR3 covers 14 residues. Germline loops: CDR1 SGHVS, CDR2 FQNEAQ.

This clonotype was detected only a few times. The J gene is TRBJ2-7, the V gene TRBV29-1; 9 bases map to TRBD1. V was clipped by 1 base and J by 5 bases; unmatched bases: 12. The CDR3 is 16 amino acids. CDR1 and CDR2 (germline): SQVTM, ANQGSEA. CDR3 residues: CSVEGLPGQGYNEQYF. The CDR3 DNA sequence: TGCAGCGTTGAAGGCCTACCGGGACAGGGATATAACGAGCAGTACTTC.

This clonotype turned up a few times. The V call is TRBV6-2 or TRBV6-3, the J call TRBJ2-1, with 7 bases lining up with TRBD2. Germline V CDR1 and CDR2: MNHEY, SVGEGT. V shed 0 bases, J shed 7 bases, and the junction held 3 bases outside the gene matches. This CDR3 region has 14 residues. CDR3 in DNA: TGTGCCAGCAGTTACTCCGGGGGGTTTAATGAGCAGTTCTTC. Residues: CASSYSGGFNEQFF.

This chain uses TRBV29-1 with TRBJ2-7; D uncertain. CDR3 length: 14 amino acids. Germline V lookup: CDR1 SQVTM, CDR2 ANQGSEA. V lost 2 bases to trimming and J lost 0 bases, with 11 bases between them. CDR3 nucleotide sequence: TGCAGCGTTGAAAAGGCCACCCCCTCCTACGAGCAGTACTTC. Residues: CSVEKATPSYEQYF.

This chain uses TRBV19 with TRBJ2-2; 8 bases agree with TRBD1. Germline CDR1 reads LNHDA; CDR2 reads SQIVND (reference sequence). V shed 9 bases, J shed 7 bases, and the junction held 4 bases outside the gene matches. This CDR3 region has 12 residues. CDR3 coding DNA: TGTGCCAGCCGGACAGGGATCGGGGAGCTGTTTTTT. Protein sequence: CASRTGIGELFF. Filled out from reference TRBV19 and TRBJ2-2, the complete variable domain reads DGGITQSPKYLFRKEGQNVTLSCEQNLNHDAMYWYRQDPGQGLRLIYYSQIVNDFQKGDIAEGYSVSREKKESFPLTVTSAQKNPTAFYLCASRTGIGELFFGEGSRLTVL.

The chain is built from TRBV3-1 and TRBJ2-1; weak D call: TRBD2 (6 bases). Between the trimmed V and J ends, which lost 0 bases and 12 bases, there was a span of 15 bases. The germline V gene has CDR1 LGHDT and CDR2 YNNKEL (reference sequence). This CDR3 has 14 residues. CDR3 nucleotides: TGTGCCAGCAGCCAAGACCATCAGATGGGGGGGCAGTTCTTC. Amino acids: CASSQDHQMGGQFF.

This chain uses TRBV12-3 or TRBV12-4 with TRBJ2-5, with TRBD2 matching over 11 bases. The CDR3 length is 14 residues. Trimming took 6 bases from V and 4 from J; bases not matched to a gene: 4. CDR3 protein: CASSLTSGRETQYF. The CDR3 DNA follows: TGTGCCAGCAGCCTCACTAGCGGGAGAGAGACCCAGTACTTC.

The chain is built from TRBV10-3 and TRBJ1-2, with D uncertain. V shed 7 bases and J shed 0 bases, with 12 bases lying between them. This CDR3 has 14 residues. CDR1 ENHRY and CDR2 SYGVKD come from the germline V gene. The CDR3 DNA sequence: TGTGCCATCAAACCGGCGGATACTAACTATGGCTACACCTTC. Protein product: CAIKPADTNYGYTF.

This chain joins TRBV4-1 and TRBJ2-1; the D gene could be TRBD1 or TRBD2 (6 bases each). The length of the CDR3 is 14 residues. Germline CDR1 MGHRA, CDR2 YSYEKL. V gave up 3 bases and J gave up 9 bases, with 15 bases separating them. The DNA of the CDR3 is TGCGCCAGCAGCCATCCCCCGGGGGCGGGTGAGCAGTTCTTC. Its protein is CASSHPPGAGEQFF.

This clonotype has at least ten counts. The chain uses TRBV5-1 and TRBJ2-2; D remains ambiguous. V was cut by 0 bases and J by 5 bases, with 5 bases left in between. CDR1 SGHRS and CDR2 YFSETQ come from the germline V gene. The CDR3 sequence is 13 residues long. CDR3 residues: CASSLVGTGELFF. CDR3 nucleotides: TGCGCCAGCAGCTTGGTGGGGACCGGGGAGCTGTTTTTT.

This clonotype was counted ten times or more. This rearrangement joins TRBV5-6 to TRBJ2-2; D remains ambiguous. Trimming took 4 bases from V and 4 from J, leaving 11 bases between them. Looked up from germline, CDR1 is SGHDT and CDR2 is YYEEEE. CDR3 length: 14 amino acids. The CDR3 protein is CASSAYLPTGELFF. CDR3 in DNA: TGTGCCAGCAGCGCCTACCTACCCACCGGGGAGCTGTTTTTT. Drawing the rest from reference TRBV5-6 and TRBJ2-2, the complete variable domain is DAGVTQSPTHLIKTRGQQVTLRCSPKSGHDTVSWYQQALGQGPQFIFQYYEEEERQRGNFPDRFSGHQFPNYSSELNVNALLLGDSALYLCASSAYLPTGELFFGEGSRLTVL.

A few counts support this clonotype. The chain joins TRBV11-2 to TRBJ2-7; TRBD2 might be the D (5 bases). CDR3 length: 12 amino acids. The V end was cut by 5 bases, the J end by 4 bases, with 9 bases between. CDR1 and CDR2 from the germline V gene are SGHAT and FQNNGV. For the CDR3, the DNA is TGTGCCAGCAGCACACTAGGTTACGAGCAGTACTTC. Its translation: CASSTLGYEQYF.

This clonotype was seen more than once but under ten times. The chain employs TRBV24-1 and TRBJ2-3, with 13 bases aligning to TRBD2. CDR3 length equals 16 residues. V dropped 6 bases and J dropped 1; count of bases not matched to a gene: 3. CDR1 KGHDR and CDR2 SFDVKD come from the germline V gene. CDR3 nucleotides: TGTGCCACCAGTTCTGGACTAGCGGGGGGCACAGATACGCAGTATTTT. It translates to CATSSGLAGGTDTQYF.

In its sample, this clonotype was seen many times. This sequence joins TRBV20-1 and TRBJ1-1, with no clear D. Germline V gene sequence: CDR1 DFQATT, CDR2 SNEGSKA (reference sequence). Between the trimmed V and J ends, which lost 1 base and 0 bases, there was a span of 12 bases. The CDR3 totals 15 residues. The CDR3 loop reads CSARGRNLVNTEAFF. CDR3 nucleotide sequence: TGCAGTGCTAGAGGCCGAAACTTGGTGAACACTGAAGCTTTCTTT.